This T cell receptor (beta chain) comes out of a study of molecular identifiers for immune sequencing clone quantification (dated by TCRdb to 2016 to 2019). Describing the broader study: For a replicate experiment, RNA from roughly 20,000 or 100,000 naive CD8 T cells was divided into five aliquots, and four of the five aliquots were sequenced. This methods study benchmarked molecular-identifier clustering-based TCR repertoire sequencing (MIDCIRS) and TCR RNA copy counting, using CD8 T cells to do so.

What the study reported, not specific to this receptor: The sizes of highly expanded clones could end up underestimated when identical TCR molecules share a barcode. The naive libraries included spiked-in Jurkat TCR RNA (more than nine copies' worth), and this Jurkat TCR RNA is not part of the donor repertoire. In CMV-specific effector cells, clones with more than 20 RNA copies contained over 99% of molecules, whereas in naive cells such clones contained under 1% of molecules. When barcode sub-clustering was omitted, TCR diversity was inflated by chimeric consensus sequences, with chimeras reaching as high as 47%. Modeling gave roughly 3 recovered TCR RNA copies per cell versus 8 to 10 by digital PCR, implying 25% to 30% capture efficiency. Spiked-in Jurkat TCR RNA equal to a single cell's worth was reported to be detectable even within 1,200,000 naive CD8 T cells.

There are 12 amino acids in the CDR3, from cysteine to phenylalanine inclusive. The entry retains the CDR3 DNA only, 36 bases that are in frame from base 1. Reading the germline V gene (reference sequence) gives CDR1 LNHDA and CDR2 SQIVND. Germline trimming: 9 bases from V, 2 bases from J; junction bases outside gene matches: 4. Library method: PCR. The instrument was an Illumina HiSeq 4000. Preparation of bulk TCR libraries followed a previously described approach, with the TCR primers listed in Table S5. Purification of total RNA was performed with the Qiagen AllPrep DNA/RNA kit. Before any analysis, reads coming from multiple sequencing runs of the same library were combined into one pool. Per the source publication's procedure: Only reads with exact TCR constant sequence were kept, trimmed to 150 nt, and grouped by their 12-nt molecular barcodes. Within each barcode group, reads were sub-clustered at a 15% Levenshtein threshold, and quality-weighted consensus sequences were built per RNA molecule. Non-functional sequences were discarded, and so were lower-count sequences lying one edit away from another sequence. Based on a fit of two negative binomial distributions, barcode sub-clusters having less than 20% of the maximum read count were discarded. TCRdb ran its own pipeline on the public reads, namely fastp trimming at Q25 and MiXCR clone calling, and kept in-frame beta chains. Every entry covers one CDR3 protein and lists the most common genes and DNA from its rows. TCRdb's processing, not the study's, gives the V and J calls here. The sample records 550,000 to 750,000 distinct CDR3 sequences, 20% of which are singletons. The leading ten clones occupy 0.75% to 0.95% of the sample.

This clonotype has a count of ten or more. Its antigen remains undetermined. It has no much larger one-base neighbor in the sample; base qualities were not kept. Naive CD8 T cell libraries were made from roughly 21,000 to 960,000 sorted cells using 10%, 30% or 50% of purified RNA. On a BD FACSAria II, naive CD8 T cells were FACS-sorted as CD8+CD4-CCR7+CD45RA+ and collected into RLT Plus buffer. Approximately nine TCR copies' worth of Jurkat RNA were spiked into roughly 18,000-1,000,000 naive CD8 T cell samples to test detection sensitivity. CD8 T cells were enriched using RosetteSep CD8+ T Cell Enrichment Cocktail and Ficoll-Paque, and the enriched cells then underwent ACK red cell lysis.

The rearrangement joined TRBV19 to TRBJ2-7, with TRBD1 identical over 7 junction bases. Sequencing was carried out using naive CD8+ T cells from blood, with Jurkat cell RNA spiked in. The cell subset or site label on this specimen signifies: FACS-sorted CD8+CD4-CCR7+CD45RA+ naive T cells. This receptor was identified in a human donor in good health. Some libraries in this study had Jurkat cell RNA spiked in. The CDR3 protein sequence reads: CASTGTAYEQYF. The bases are TGTGCCAGCACCGGGACAGCCTACGAGCAGTACTTC. Beyond the CDR3, the reference TRBV19 and TRBJ2-7 genes provide the residues; the full variable domain reads: DGGITQSPKYLFRKEGQNVTLSCEQNLNHDAMYWYRQDPGQGLRLIYYSQIVNDFQKGDIAEGYSVSREKKESFPLTVTSAQKNPTAFYLCASTGTAYEQYFGPGTRLTVT.